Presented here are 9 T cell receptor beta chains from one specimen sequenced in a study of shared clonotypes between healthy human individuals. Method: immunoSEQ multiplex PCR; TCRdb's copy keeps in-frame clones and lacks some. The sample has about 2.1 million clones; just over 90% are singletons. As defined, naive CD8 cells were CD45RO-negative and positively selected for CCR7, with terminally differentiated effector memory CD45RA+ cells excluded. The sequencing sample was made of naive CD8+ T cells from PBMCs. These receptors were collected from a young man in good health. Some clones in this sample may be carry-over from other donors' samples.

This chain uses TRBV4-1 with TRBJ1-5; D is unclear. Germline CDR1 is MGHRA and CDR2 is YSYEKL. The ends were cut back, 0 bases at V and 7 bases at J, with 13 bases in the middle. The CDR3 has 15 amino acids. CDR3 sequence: CASSQEGYGVQPQHF. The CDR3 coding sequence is TGCGCCAGCAGCCAAGAGGGATACGGGGTGCAGCCCCAGCATTTT.

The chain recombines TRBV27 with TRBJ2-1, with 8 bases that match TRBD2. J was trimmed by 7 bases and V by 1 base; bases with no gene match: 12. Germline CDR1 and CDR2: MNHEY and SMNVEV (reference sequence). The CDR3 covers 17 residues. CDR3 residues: CASSLWSGRAIQNEQFF. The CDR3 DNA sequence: TGTGCCAGCAGTTTATGGTCCGGGAGGGCCATACAAAATGAGCAGTTCTTC.

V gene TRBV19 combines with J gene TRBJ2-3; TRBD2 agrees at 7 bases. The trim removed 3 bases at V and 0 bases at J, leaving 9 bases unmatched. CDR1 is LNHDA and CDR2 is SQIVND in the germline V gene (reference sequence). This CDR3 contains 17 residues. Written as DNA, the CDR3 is TGTGCCAGTAGTATCCTACTAGCGCGTGCTAGCACAGATACGCAGTATTTT. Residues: CASSILLARASTDTQYF.

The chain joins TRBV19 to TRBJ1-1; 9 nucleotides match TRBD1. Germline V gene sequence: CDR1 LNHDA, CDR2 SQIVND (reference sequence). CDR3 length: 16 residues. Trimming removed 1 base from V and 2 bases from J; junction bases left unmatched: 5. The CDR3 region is CASSIAGTGRNTEAFF. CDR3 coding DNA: TGTGCCAGTAGTATAGCGGGGACAGGGAGAAACACTGAAGCTTTCTTT.

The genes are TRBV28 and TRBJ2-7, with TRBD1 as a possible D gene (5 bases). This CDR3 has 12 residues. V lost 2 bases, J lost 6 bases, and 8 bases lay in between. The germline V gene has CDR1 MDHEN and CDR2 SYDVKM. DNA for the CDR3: TGTGCCAGCAGTTTAATAGGGGTCGAGCAGTACTTC. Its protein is CASSLIGVEQYF.

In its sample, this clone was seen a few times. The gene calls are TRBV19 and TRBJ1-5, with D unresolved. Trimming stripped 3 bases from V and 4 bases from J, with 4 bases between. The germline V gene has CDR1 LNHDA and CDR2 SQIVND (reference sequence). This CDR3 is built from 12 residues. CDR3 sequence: CASSMANQPQHF. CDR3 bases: TGTGCCAGTAGTATGGCGAATCAGCCCCAGCATTTT. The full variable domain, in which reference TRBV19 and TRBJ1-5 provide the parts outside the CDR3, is DGGITQSPKYLFRKEGQNVTLSCEQNLNHDAMYWYRQDPGQGLRLIYYSQIVNDFQKGDIAEGYSVSREKKESFPLTVTSAQKNPTAFYLCASSMANQPQHFGDGTRLSIL.

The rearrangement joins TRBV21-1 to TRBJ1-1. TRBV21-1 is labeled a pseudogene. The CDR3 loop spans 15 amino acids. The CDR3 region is CASSKRWAMNTEAFF. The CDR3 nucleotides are TGTGCCAGCAGTAAGAGGTGGGCAATGAACACTGAAGCTTTCTTT.

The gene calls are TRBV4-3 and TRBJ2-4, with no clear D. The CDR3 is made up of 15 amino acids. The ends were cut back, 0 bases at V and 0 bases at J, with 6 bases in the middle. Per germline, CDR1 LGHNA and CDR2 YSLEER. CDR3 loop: CASSQEVRAKNIQYF. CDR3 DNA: TGCGCCAGCAGCCAAGAGGTACGAGCCAAAAACATTCAGTACTTC.

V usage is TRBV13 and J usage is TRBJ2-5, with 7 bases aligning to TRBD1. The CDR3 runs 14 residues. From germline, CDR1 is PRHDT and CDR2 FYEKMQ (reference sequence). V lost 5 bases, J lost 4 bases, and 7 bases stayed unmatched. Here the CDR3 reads CASSLRTGGETQYF. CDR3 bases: TGTGCCAGCAGCCTGAGGACAGGCGGAGAGACCCAGTACTTC.